The 13 T cell receptor beta chains reported below all come from one sample, sequenced in a study of Ad26.COV2.S vaccination and SARS-CoV-2 variants. The treatment denotes: some 20 received Ad26.COV2.S at low or high dose, single or two shots; about 5 received placebo; per-sample allocation not given. Specimen acquisition occurred on day 63 following the initial vaccine or placebo injection. Clones were sequenced by immunoSEQ multiplex PCR, and TCRdb holds only the in-frame ones, with some missing. The data contain around 450,000 clones, roughly 87% of them singletons. Here the sequenced sample was peripheral blood, taken in a trial of Ad26.COV2.S vaccine versus placebo. Receptors originate from a person aged 18-60 years who received the Ad26.COV2.S COVID-19 vaccine or a placebo.

This chain links TRBV4-1 with TRBJ2-1; no clear D. With 2 bases removed from V and 5 bases from J, the gap between germline ends came to 19 bases. Germline CDR1 MGHRA, CDR2 YSYEKL. The CDR3 consists of 17 residues. The CDR3 DNA is TGCGCCAGCAGCCAATACCCTAAAGCAGCGAGAAACAATGAGCAGTTCTTC. It codes for CASSQYPKAARNNEQFF.

The gene calls are TRBV19 and TRBJ1-6, with D possibly being TRBD1 (6 bases). This CDR3 has 17 residues. The V and J ends lost 3 bases and 7 bases respectively, with 19 bases between them. Germline CDR1 LNHDA, CDR2 SQIVND (reference sequence). The CDR3 sequence: CASSMVSLGGTNSPLHF. The CDR3, as DNA: TGTGCCAGTAGTATGGTCTCCCTAGGGGGGACGAATTCACCCCTCCACTTT. Using reference TRBV19 and TRBJ1-6 for the parts outside the CDR3, the full variable domain is DGGITQSPKYLFRKEGQNVTLSCEQNLNHDAMYWYRQDPGQGLRLIYYSQIVNDFQKGDIAEGYSVSREKKESFPLTVTSAQKNPTAFYLCASSMVSLGGTNSPLHFGNGTRLTVT.

The rearrangement uses TRBV7-2 and TRBJ1-2, with D perhaps matching TRBD1 (5 bases). This CDR3 spans 14 amino acids. The germline V and J ends were trimmed by 8 bases and 2 bases, with 15 bases remaining between them. Germline assignment: CDR1 SGHTA and CDR2 FQGNSA. The CDR3 spells CASRPDIMNYGYTF. DNA of the CDR3: TGTGCCAGCCGACCGGACATCATGAACTATGGCTACACCTTC. Complete variable domain (other parts from reference TRBV7-2 and TRBJ1-2): GAGVSQSPSNKVTEKGKDVELRCDPISGHTALYWYRQSLGQGLEFLIYFQGNSAPDKSGLPSDRFSAERTGGSVSTLTIQRTQQEDSAVYLCASRPDIMNYGYTFGSGTRLTVV.

This sequence joins TRBV7-2 and TRBJ2-7; D possibly corresponds to TRBD1 (5 bases). The CDR3 is 14 amino acids. Germline loops: CDR1 SGHTA, CDR2 FQGNSA. V lost 2 bases, J lost 6 bases, and 14 bases lay in between. This CDR3 reads CASSLSPVTGEQYF. CDR3 DNA sequence: TGTGCCAGCAGCTTAAGCCCCGTTACAGGCGAGCAGTACTTC.

This rearrangement joins TRBV7-6 to TRBJ1-3; 7 nucleotides agree with TRBD1. Germline V gene data show CDR1 as SGHVS and CDR2 as FNYEAQ. This CDR3 has 14 amino acids. V dropped 5 bases and J dropped 1; count of bases not matched to a gene: 2. This chain's CDR3 is CASSQTGSGNTIYF. For the CDR3, the DNA is TGTGCCAGCAGCCAGACAGGGTCTGGAAACACCATATATTTT.

The chain links TRBV2 to TRBJ1-3; D unclear. The CDR3 contains 13 residues. The germline CDR1 and CDR2 sequences are SNHLY and FYNNEI. V lost 3 bases, J lost 0 bases, and 3 bases lay in between. The CDR3 region is CASSDSSGNTIYF. For the CDR3, the DNA is TGTGCCAGCAGTGACAGCTCTGGAAACACCATATATTTT.

The chain employs TRBV29-1 and TRBJ1-1, with 12 bases aligning to TRBD1. CDR1 and CDR2 (germline): SQVTM, ANQGSEA. The CDR3 extends over 13 amino acids. With V trimmed by 4 bases and J by 10 bases, 7 bases remained unmatched. CDR3 coding DNA: TGCAGCGTTGTCGGGACAGGGGGCAGTGCAGCTTTCTTT. This translates into CSVVGTGGSAAFF.

The chain carries TRBV5-4 and TRBJ2-2, with D perhaps TRBD2 (5 bases). The germline CDR1 and CDR2 sequences are SGHNT and YYREEE (reference sequence). This CDR3 comprises 12 residues. V was trimmed by 7 bases and J by 6 bases, leaving 10 bases between them. The CDR3 DNA sequence: TGTGCCAGCGGACTCTCTCCCGGGGAGCTGTTTTTT. It is translated as CASGLSPGELFF.

This chain uses TRBV7-2 with TRBJ2-2; TRBD2 matches at 8 bases. Germline V gene lookup returns CDR1 SGHTA and CDR2 FQGNSA. This CDR3 is 16 amino acids long. The junction had 12 bases not matched to a gene; V was cut back by 8 bases and J by 4 bases. CDR3: CASPSGGVRPTGELFF. The CDR3, as DNA: TGTGCCAGCCCTTCCGGGGGGGTTAGACCCACCGGGGAGCTGTTTTTT.

The chain combines TRBV19 with TRBJ1-1; no reliable D call. The ends were cut back, 1 base at V and 8 bases at J, with 23 bases in the middle. CDR1 is LNHDA and CDR2 is SQIVND in the germline V gene (reference sequence). This CDR3 region has 17 residues. CDR3 sequence (DNA): TGTGCCAGTAGTATAGTCCCCGAGGATAACATCTATGAAGAAGCTTTCTTT. Its translation is CASSIVPEDNIYEEAFF.

The chain is built from TRBV10-3 and TRBJ2-3; no firm D call. The V end was cut by 3 bases, the J end by 3 bases, with 4 bases between. The CDR3 totals 12 residues. The germline V gene has CDR1 ENHRY and CDR2 SYGVKD. DNA for the CDR3: TGTGCCATCAGTGACCGGACAGATACGCAGTATTTT. Amino acids: CAISDRTDTQYF.

The table lists this clone with a count of one. The DNA of the CDR3 is TGTGCCAGTAGTATACTTGGGGCACGAACCCCGAATCAGCCCCAGCATTTT. Protein product: CASSILGARTPNQPQHF. V usage is TRBV19 and J usage is TRBJ1-5; TRBD1 might be the D (5 bases). Trimming took off 2 bases at V and 4 bases at J, with 18 bases between the two ends. Per germline, CDR1 LNHDA and CDR2 SQIVND (reference sequence). This CDR3 has 17 amino acids.

This chain connects TRBV15 to TRBJ1-3; D call uncertain. CDR1 LNHNV and CDR2 YYDKDF come from the germline V gene (reference sequence). V was clipped by 6 bases and J by 0 bases, with 6 bases between them. The CDR3 loop spans 13 amino acids. The CDR3 reads CATRQSSGNTIYF. CDR3 DNA: TGTGCCACCAGGCAGAGCTCTGGAAACACCATATATTTT.